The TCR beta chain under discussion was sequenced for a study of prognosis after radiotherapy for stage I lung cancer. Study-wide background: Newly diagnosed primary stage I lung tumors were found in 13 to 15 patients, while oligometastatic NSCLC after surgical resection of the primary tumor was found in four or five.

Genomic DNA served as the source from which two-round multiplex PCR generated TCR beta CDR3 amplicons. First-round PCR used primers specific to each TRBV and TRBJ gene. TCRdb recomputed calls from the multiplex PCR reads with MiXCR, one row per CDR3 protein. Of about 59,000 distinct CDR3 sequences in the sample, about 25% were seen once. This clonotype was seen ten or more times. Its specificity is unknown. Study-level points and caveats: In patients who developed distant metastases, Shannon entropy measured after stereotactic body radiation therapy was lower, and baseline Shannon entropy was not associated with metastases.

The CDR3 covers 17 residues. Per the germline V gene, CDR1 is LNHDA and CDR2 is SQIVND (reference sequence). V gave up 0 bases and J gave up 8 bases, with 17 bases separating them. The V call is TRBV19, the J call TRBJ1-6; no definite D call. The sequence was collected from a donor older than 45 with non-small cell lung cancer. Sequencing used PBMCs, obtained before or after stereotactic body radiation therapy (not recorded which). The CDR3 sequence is CASSIDRGFGTDSPLHF. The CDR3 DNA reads TGTGCCAGTAGTATAGACCGTGGCTTTGGCACGGATTCACCCCTCCACTTT.